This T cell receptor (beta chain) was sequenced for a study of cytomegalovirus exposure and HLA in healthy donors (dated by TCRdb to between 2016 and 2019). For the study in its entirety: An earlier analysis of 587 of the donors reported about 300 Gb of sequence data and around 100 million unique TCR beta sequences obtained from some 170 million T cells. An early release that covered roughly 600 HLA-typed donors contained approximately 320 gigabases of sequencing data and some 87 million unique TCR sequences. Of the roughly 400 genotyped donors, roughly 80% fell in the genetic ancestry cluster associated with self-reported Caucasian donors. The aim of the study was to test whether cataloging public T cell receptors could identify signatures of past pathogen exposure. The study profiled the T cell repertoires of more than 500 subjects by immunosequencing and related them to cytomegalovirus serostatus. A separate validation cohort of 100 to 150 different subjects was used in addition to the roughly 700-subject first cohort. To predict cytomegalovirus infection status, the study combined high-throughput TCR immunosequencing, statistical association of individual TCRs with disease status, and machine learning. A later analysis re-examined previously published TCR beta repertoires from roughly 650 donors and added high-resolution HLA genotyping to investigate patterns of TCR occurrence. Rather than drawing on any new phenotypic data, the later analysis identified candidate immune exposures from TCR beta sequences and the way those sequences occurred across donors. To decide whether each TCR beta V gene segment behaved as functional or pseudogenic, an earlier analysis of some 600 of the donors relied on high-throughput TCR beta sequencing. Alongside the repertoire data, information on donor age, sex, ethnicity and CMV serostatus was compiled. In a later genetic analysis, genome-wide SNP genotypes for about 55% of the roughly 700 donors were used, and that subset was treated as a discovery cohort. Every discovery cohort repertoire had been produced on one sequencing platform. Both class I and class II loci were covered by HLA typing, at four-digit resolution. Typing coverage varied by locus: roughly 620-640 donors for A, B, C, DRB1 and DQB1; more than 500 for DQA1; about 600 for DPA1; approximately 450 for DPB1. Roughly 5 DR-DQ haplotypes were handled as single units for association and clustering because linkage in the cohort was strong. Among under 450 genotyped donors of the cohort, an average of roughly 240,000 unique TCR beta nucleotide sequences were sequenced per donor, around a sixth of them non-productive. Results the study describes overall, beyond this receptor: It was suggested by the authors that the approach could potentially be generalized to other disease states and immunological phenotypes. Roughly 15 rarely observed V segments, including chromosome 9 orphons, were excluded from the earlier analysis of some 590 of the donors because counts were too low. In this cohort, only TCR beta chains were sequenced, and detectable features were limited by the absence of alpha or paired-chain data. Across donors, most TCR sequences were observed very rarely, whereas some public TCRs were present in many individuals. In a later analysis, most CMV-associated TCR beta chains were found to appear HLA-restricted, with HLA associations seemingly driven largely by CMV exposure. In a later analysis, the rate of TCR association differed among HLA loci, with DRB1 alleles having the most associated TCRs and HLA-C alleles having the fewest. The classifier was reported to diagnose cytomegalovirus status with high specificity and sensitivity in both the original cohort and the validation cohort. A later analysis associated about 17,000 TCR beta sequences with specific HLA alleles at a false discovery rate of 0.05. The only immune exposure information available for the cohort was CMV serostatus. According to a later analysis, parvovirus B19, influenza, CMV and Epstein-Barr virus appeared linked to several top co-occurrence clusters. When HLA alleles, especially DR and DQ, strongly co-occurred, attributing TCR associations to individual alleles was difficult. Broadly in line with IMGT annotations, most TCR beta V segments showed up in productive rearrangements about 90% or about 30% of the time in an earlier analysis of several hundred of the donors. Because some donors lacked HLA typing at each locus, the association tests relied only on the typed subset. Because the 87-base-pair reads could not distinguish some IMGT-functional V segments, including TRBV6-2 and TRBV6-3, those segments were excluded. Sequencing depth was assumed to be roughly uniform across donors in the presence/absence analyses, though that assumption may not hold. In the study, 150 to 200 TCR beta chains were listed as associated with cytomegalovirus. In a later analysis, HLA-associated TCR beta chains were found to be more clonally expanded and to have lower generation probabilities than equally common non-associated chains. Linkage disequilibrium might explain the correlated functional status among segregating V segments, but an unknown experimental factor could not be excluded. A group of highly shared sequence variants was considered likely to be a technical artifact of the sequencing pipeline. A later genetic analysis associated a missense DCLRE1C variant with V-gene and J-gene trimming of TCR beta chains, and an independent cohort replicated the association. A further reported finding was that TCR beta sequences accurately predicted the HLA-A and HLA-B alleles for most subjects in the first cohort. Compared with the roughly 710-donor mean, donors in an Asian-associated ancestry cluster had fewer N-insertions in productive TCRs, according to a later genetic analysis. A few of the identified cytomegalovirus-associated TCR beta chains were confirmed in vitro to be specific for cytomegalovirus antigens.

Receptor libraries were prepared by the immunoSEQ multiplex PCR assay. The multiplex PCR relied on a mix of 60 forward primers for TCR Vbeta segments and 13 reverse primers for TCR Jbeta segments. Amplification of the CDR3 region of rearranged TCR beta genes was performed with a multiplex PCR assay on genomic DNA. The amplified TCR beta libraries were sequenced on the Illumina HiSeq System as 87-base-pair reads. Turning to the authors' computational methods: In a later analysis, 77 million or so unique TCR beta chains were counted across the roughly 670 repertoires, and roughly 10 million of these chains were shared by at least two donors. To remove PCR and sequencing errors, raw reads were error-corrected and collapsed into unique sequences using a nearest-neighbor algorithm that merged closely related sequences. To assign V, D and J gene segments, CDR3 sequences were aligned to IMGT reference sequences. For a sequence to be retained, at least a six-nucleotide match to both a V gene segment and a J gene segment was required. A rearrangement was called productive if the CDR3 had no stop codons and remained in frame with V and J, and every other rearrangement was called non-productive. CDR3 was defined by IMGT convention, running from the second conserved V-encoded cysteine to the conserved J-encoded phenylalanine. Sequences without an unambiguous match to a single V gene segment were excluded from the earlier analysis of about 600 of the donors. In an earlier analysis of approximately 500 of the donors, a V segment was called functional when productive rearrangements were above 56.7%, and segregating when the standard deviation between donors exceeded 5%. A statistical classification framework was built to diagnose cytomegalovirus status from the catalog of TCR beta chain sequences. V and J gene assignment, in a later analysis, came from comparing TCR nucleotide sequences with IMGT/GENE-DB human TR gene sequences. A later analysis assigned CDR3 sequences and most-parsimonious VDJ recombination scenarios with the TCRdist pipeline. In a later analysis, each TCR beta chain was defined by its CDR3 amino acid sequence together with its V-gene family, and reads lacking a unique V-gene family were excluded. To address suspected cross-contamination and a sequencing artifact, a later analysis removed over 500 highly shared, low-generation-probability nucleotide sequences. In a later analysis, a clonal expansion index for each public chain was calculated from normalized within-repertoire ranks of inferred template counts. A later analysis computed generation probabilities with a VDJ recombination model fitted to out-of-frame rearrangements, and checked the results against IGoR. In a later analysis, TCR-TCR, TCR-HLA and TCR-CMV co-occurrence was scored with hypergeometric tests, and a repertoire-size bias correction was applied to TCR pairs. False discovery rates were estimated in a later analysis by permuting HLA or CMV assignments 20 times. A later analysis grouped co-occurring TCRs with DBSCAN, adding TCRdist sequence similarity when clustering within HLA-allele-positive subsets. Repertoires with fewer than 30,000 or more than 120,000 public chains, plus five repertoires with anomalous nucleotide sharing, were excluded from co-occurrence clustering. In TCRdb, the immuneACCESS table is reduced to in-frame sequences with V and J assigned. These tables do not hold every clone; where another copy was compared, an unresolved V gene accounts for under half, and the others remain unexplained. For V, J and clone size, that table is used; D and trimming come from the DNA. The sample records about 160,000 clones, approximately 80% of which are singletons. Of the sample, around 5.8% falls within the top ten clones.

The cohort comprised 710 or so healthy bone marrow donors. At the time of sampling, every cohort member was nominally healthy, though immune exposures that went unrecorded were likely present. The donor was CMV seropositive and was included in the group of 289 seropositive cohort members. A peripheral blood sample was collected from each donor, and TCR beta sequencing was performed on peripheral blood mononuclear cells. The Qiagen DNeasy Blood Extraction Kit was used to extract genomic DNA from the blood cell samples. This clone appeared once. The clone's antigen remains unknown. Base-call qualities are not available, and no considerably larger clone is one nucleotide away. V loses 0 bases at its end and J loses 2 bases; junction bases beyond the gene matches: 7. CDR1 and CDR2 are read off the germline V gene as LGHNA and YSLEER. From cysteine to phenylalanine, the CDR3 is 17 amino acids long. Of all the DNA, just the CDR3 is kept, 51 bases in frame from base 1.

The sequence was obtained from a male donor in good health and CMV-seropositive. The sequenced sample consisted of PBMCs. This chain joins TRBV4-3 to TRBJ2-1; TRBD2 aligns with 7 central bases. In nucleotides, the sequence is TGCGCCAGCAGCCAAGAGGTTCAGGGAGGGACCTACAATGAGCAGTTCTTC. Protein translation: CASSQEVQGGTYNEQFF.